This T cell receptor (beta chain) is drawn from a study of immune heterogeneity within non-small cell lung tumors. General study points: Dominant CDR3 beta clonotypes repeated across a patient's tumor loci, while different loci held unique high-frequency clones.

The template consisted of bulk tumor genomic DNA, with 600 ng used per sample. Surgery yielded several widely spaced biopsies per primary tumor. Patients with untreated, newly diagnosed non-small cell lung cancer underwent curative surgery. Germline lookup yields CDR1 DFQATT and CDR2 SNEGSKA (reference sequence). Trimming at V came to 2 bases and at J to 5 bases, leaving 13 bases not matched to a gene. This CDR3 is built from 17 residues. By sample fraction, this clonotype is medium-sized. No antigen is known for it. In a multiplex PCR, 32 V and 13 J primers amplified TCR beta CDR3. Using its own MiXCR run on the multiplex PCR reads, TCRdb lists one record per CDR3 protein. This repertoire shows approximately 3,500 distinct CDR3 sequences, 25% to 35% found once; its top ten account for more than 9%.

Sequenced: lung tumor tissue. This clonotype originated in a man in his sixties with non-small cell lung cancer. This sequence joins TRBV20-1 and TRBJ2-2; 8 bases map to TRBD2. The CDR3 region has the DNA TGCAGTGCTAGAAACCCGGGAAGCGGGAGAGGTACCGGGGAGCTGTTTTTT. Encoded protein: CSARNPGSGRGTGELFF.